The 18 T cell receptor beta chains below all came from one sample that was sequenced in a study of early T cells in non-severe SARS-CoV-2 infection. TCRdb passed the 5' RACE reads through MiXCR, listing each CDR3 protein once. The data show tens of thousands of distinct CDR3 sequences, with about 13% seen just once and over 6.5% held by the top ten. Sequencing was carried out using whole blood. The receptors were gathered from an adult who was a healthcare worker with PCR-confirmed SARS-CoV-2 infection or an uninfected control (not recorded which).

This sequence joins TRBV9 and TRBJ2-7; the match to TRBD2 covers 12 bases. V dropped 4 bases and J dropped 6; count of bases not matched to a gene: 8. The CDR3 is 15 amino acids. The germline CDR1 and CDR2 sequences are SGDLS and YYNGEE. CDR3 sequence: CASSPRGGLAGEQYF. CDR3 sequence (DNA): TGTGCCAGCAGCCCCCGGGGGGGACTAGCGGGCGAGCAGTACTTC.

This clonotype occurred a few times. The chain is built from TRBV7-6 and TRBJ2-7; no clear D. From germline, CDR1 is SGHVS and CDR2 FNYEAQ. This CDR3 has 12 residues. Trimming pared 5 bases from V and 0 bases from J, leaving 5 bases between. Here the CDR3 DNA reads TGTGCCAGCAGCCACAGCTCCTACGAGCAGTACTTC. Its protein product is CASSHSSYEQYF.

This clonotype was found a few times. The chain uses TRBV5-4 and TRBJ2-1; TRBD1 agrees at 8 bases. CDR1 is SGHNT and CDR2 is YYREEE in the germline V gene (reference sequence). With 5 bases clipped from V and 4 bases from J, the junction kept 5 bases outside the gene matches. CDR3 size: 14 residues. The CDR3 loop is CASSGDRSYNEQFF. As DNA, the CDR3 is TGTGCCAGCAGTGGGGACAGGAGTTACAATGAGCAGTTCTTC.

V gene TRBV28 combines with J gene TRBJ2-7, with TRBD2 identical over 7 bases. J gave up 2 bases and V 5 bases, and 3 bases lay outside the gene matches. The length of the CDR3 is 13 residues. Germline loops: CDR1 MDHEN, CDR2 SYDVKM. CDR3 region: CASSPSGTYEQYF. CDR3 nucleotide sequence: TGTGCCAGCAGTCCTAGCGGCACCTACGAGCAGTACTTC.

This clonotype has a count of ten or more. The chain is built from TRBV29-1 and TRBJ2-7, with D possibly being TRBD1 (6 bases). V lost 6 bases, J lost 5 bases, and 11 bases lay in between. This CDR3 spans 11 amino acids. Germline CDR1 SQVTM, CDR2 ANQGSEA. The DNA for the CDR3 is TGCAGCGTACGGGACATCAACGAGCAGTACTTC. Residues: CSVRDINEQYF.

This clonotype was recorded many times. This sequence joins TRBV18 and TRBJ1-6; a weak D match, TRBD1 (5 bases). V was clipped by 3 bases and J by 14 bases, with 17 bases between them. The CDR3 length is 14 residues. Germline CDR1 is KGHSH and CDR2 is LQKENI. Written as DNA, the CDR3 is TGTGCCAGCTCACCCGGGACCGCTGATTGGACCCTCCACTTT. Residues: CASSPGTADWTLHF.

This clonotype was seen at least ten times. The CDR3 DNA follows: TGTGCCAGCGGGAGGGCAGGAGGGTTCGGTGAGCAGTTCTTC. It codes for CASGRAGGFGEQFF. J is TRBJ2-1 and V is TRBV12-3 or TRBV12-4, with 7 bases lining up with TRBD2. The V gene end was trimmed by 8 bases and the J gene end by 9 bases; junction bases not matched to a gene: 13. The CDR3 consists of 14 residues.

This clonotype was detected many times. The gene calls are TRBV12-3 or TRBV12-4 and TRBJ2-7; D ambiguous. Trimming cost V 1 base and J 3 bases, with 7 bases left between them. This CDR3 has 13 amino acids. The CDR3 region is CASSLGENYEQYF. CDR3 nucleotides: TGTGCCAGCAGTTTAGGGGAAAACTACGAGCAGTACTTC.

This clonotype has at least ten counts. The chain couples TRBV5-6 to TRBJ2-5, with D possibly being TRBD1 (6 bases). The V gene's germline CDR1 is SGHDT and CDR2 YYEEEE. The CDR3 totals 14 residues. Between the trimmed V and J ends, which lost 2 bases and 1 base, there was a span of 9 bases. The CDR3 DNA is TGTGCCAGCAGCTTCTGGGGGCTCCAAGAGACCCAGTACTTC. It translates to CASSFWGLQETQYF. The full variable domain, in which reference TRBV5-6 and TRBJ2-5 provide the parts outside the CDR3, is DAGVTQSPTHLIKTRGQQVTLRCSPKSGHDTVSWYQQALGQGPQFIFQYYEEEERQRGNFPDRFSGHQFPNYSSELNVNALLLGDSALYLCASSFWGLQETQYFGPGTRLLVL.

In this sample, this clonotype turned up a few times. The chain is built from TRBV20-1 and TRBJ2-4; D remains ambiguous. The CDR3 contains 12 residues. Trimming took off 3 bases at V and 13 bases at J, with 16 bases between the two ends. Germline CDR1 and CDR2: DFQATT and SNEGSKA (reference sequence). The CDR3 loop reads CSASPDSFGQYF. CDR3 sequence (DNA): TGCAGTGCTAGCCCCGACTCGTTCGGACAGTACTTC.

This clonotype was found many times. The chain employs TRBV25-1 and TRBJ2-7; D not certain. Deletions cut 3 bases from V and 4 bases from J, with 10 bases between. Per the germline V gene, CDR1 is MGHDK and CDR2 is SYGVNS. The CDR3 is 13 amino acids. The CDR3 protein is CASSDSGRYEQYF. In nucleotides, the CDR3 is TGTGCCAGCAGTGATTCGGGCCGTTACGAGCAGTACTTC.

This clonotype was detected many times. The gene calls are TRBV24-1 and TRBJ2-3; D remains ambiguous. Germline V gene sequence: CDR1 KGHDR, CDR2 SFDVKD. Trimming stripped 0 bases from V and 0 bases from J, with 15 bases between. CDR3 length: 18 residues. In nucleotides, the CDR3 is TGTGCCACCAGTGATTTGCAAGATGCGGCTACTAGCACAGATACGCAGTATTTT. Its protein product is CATSDLQDAATSTDTQYF.

This clonotype was counted ten times or more. This chain connects TRBV9 to TRBJ2-1, with 9 bases matching TRBD1. This CDR3 has 15 amino acids. The V and J ends lost 0 bases and 6 bases, in that order; junction bases with no gene match: 4. Germline CDR1 is SGDLS and CDR2 is YYNGEE. CDR3 residues: CASSVEPGQGNEQFF. As DNA, the CDR3 is TGTGCCAGCAGCGTAGAGCCGGGACAGGGCAATGAGCAGTTCTTC.

V usage is TRBV5-4 and J usage is TRBJ2-5; unclear D gene. The V end was cut by 5 bases, the J end by 3 bases, with 17 bases between. Germline CDR1 reads SGHNT; CDR2 reads YYREEE (reference sequence). The CDR3 sequence is 15 residues long. CDR3 loop: CASRDPRAAKETQYF. CDR3 nucleotide sequence: TGTGCCAGCAGGGATCCCCGGGCAGCTAAAGAGACCCAGTACTTC.

This clonotype came up a few times. The rearrangement joins TRBV5-1 to TRBJ2-1; 11 bases line up with TRBD2. Germline loops: CDR1 SGHRS, CDR2 YFSETQ. Trimming at V came to 6 bases and at J to 5 bases, leaving 7 bases not matched to a gene. This CDR3 is built from 15 residues. CDR3 nucleotide sequence: TGCGCCAGCACCGTAGCGGGAGGGCCCAACAATGAGCAGTTCTTC. It specifies CASTVAGGPNNEQFF.

CDR3 amino acids: CASLRQGISYEQYF. The CDR3 DNA reads TGTGCCAGCTTACGCCAGGGGATCTCCTACGAGCAGTACTTC. This rearrangement joins TRBV28 to TRBJ2-7; maybe TRBD1 (6 bases). This CDR3 region has 14 residues. V dropped 8 bases and J dropped 0 bases, with 14 bases sitting between them. Germline CDR1 MDHEN, CDR2 SYDVKM.

The gene calls are TRBV13 and TRBJ2-7, with 8 bases identical to TRBD2. With 2 bases clipped from V and 0 bases from J, the junction kept 0 bases outside the gene matches. Germline CDR1 and CDR2: PRHDT and FYEKMQ (reference sequence). There are 14 residues in the CDR3. CDR3 amino acids: CASSLTSGSYEQYF. CDR3 nucleotides: TGTGCCAGCAGCTTAACTAGCGGCTCCTACGAGCAGTACTTC.

This clonotype has just a few counts. The genes are TRBV29-1 and TRBJ2-1; 7 positions match TRBD1. Germline-derived CDR1 and CDR2 are SQVTM and ANQGSEA. The V and J ends lost 4 bases and 8 bases, in that order; junction bases with no gene match: 14. The length of the CDR3 is 15 residues. CDR3 residues: CSVAGRVRGGHEQFF. CDR3 nucleotides: TGCAGCGTTGCTGGGCGGGTCCGAGGGGGCCATGAGCAGTTCTTC.